This note documents a single T cell receptor (beta chain) sequence. Its antigen remains unknown. This specimen belongs to a study of beta chain features in type 1 diabetes. Study findings and constraints: For Type 1 diabetes patients, all four CD4+ subsets carried TCRB CDR3s that were moderately but significantly shorter.

Every isolated RNA sample was fully reverse transcribed, so sequencing captured expressed TCRB transcripts. Generated by immunoSEQ multiplex PCR, the TCRdb table keeps only in-frame clones and is missing some. The table shows roughly 700,000 clones, with under 15% occurring only once. This sequence was found in a man between 18 and 35 years old with type 1 diabetes. The sequenced material came from naive CD4+ T cells from blood.

CDR3 region: CASSLGGGGNYGYTF. CDR3 in DNA: TGTGCCAGCAGCTTAGGTGGAGGGGGCAACTATGGCTACACCTTC. The V gene is TRBV11-3, the J gene TRBJ1-2; 7 nucleotides match TRBD1. V lost 1 base, J lost 2 bases, and 4 bases stayed unmatched. Germline loops: CDR1 SGHNT, CDR2 YENEEA. The CDR3 is made up of 15 amino acids.